This TCR beta chain was profiled in a study of blood T cell repertoires in COVID-19. Study-level background: Sources were T cells, B-cell-depleted T cells, or PBMCs; the material itself was cDNA or gDNA.

This table comes from immunoSEQ multiplex PCR, and its TCRdb copy is limited to in-frame clones, with some not included. This table has more than 55,000 clones, over 65% appearing once. The V gene lost 4 bases and the J gene lost 4 bases, with 22 bases spanning the gap. In germline, CDR1 is MNHEY, CDR2 SVGEGT. The CDR3 consists of 17 residues. Sequenced: peripheral blood. The chain couples TRBV6-2 or TRBV6-3 to TRBJ1-2, with D tentatively TRBD1 (6 bases). The TCR originated in an elderly man with active or convalescent COVID-19. CDR3 in DNA: TGTGCCAGCAGTTCTCTCCGACAGGCGGTTGTTGGCTATGGCTACACCTTC. Its protein is CASSSLRQAVVGYGYTF.